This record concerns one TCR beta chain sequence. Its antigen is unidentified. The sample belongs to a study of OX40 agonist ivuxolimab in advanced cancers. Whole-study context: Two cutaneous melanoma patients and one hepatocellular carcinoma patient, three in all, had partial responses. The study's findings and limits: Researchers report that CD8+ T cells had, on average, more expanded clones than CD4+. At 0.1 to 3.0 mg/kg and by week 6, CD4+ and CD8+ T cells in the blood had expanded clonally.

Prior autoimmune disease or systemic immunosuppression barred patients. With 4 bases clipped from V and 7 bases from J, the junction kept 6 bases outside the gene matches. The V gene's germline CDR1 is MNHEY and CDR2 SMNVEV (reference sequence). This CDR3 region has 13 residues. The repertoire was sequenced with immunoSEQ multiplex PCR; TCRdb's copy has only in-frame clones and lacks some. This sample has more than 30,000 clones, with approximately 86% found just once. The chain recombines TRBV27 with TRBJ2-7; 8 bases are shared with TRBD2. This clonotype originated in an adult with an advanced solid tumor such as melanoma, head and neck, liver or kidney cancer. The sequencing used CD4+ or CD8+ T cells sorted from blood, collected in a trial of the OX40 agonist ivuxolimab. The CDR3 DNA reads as TGTGCCAGCAGTTGGCTAGCGGGTCGGGAGCAGTACTTC. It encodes CASSWLAGREQYF.